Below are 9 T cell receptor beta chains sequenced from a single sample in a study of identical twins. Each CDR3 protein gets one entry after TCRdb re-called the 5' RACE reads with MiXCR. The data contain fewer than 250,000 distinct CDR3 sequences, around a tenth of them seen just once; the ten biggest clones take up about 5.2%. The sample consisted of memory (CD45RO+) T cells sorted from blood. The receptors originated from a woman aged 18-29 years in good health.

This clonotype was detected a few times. This CDR3 is CASSQTASGEAFF. CDR3 coding DNA: TGTGCCAGCAGCCAGACTGCATCTGGTGAAGCTTTCTTT. The chain has TRBV3-1 and TRBJ1-1; D is undetermined. The CDR3 has 13 amino acids. Between the trimmed V and J ends, which lost 3 bases and 7 bases, there was a span of 12 bases. The germline CDR1 and CDR2 sequences are LGHDT and YNNKEL (reference sequence).

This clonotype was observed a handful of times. CDR3 residues: CAISQAGTGVTGELFF. In DNA form, the CDR3 reads TGTGCCATCAGCCAAGCCGGGACAGGGGTGACCGGGGAGCTGTTTTTT. The rearrangement joins TRBV10-3 to TRBJ2-2; TRBD1 matches at 10 bases. Germline CDR1 ENHRY, CDR2 SYGVKD. This CDR3 has 16 residues. Losses at the gene ends were 6 bases for V and 5 bases for J; bases not matched to a gene: 9.

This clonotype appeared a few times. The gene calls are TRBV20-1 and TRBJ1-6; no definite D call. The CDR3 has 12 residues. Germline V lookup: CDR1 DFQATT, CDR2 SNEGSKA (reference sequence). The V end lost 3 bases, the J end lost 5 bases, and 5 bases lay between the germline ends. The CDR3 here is CSASDNNSPLHF. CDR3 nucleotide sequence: TGCAGTGCTAGTGACAATAATTCACCCCTCCACTTT.

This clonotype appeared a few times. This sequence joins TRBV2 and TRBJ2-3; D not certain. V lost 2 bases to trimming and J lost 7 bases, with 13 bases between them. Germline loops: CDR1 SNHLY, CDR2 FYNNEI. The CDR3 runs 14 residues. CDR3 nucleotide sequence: TGTGCCAGCAGTGAAAGGGAAGGCTATTATACGCAGTATTTT. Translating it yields CASSEREGYYTQYF.

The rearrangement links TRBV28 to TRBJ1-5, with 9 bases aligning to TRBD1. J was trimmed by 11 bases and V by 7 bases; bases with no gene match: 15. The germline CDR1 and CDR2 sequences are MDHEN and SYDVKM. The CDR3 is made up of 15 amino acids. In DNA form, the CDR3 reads TGTGCCAGCAAGGTTCCGGGACAGGGCGTTGAAGCCCAGCATTTT. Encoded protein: CASKVPGQGVEAQHF.

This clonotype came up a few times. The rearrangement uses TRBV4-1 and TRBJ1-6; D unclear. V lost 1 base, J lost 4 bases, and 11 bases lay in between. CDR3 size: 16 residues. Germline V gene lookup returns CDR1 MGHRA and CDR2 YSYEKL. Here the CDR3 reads CASSQGQKTYNSPLHF. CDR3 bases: TGCGCCAGCAGCCAAGGGCAGAAGACTTATAATTCACCCCTCCACTTT.

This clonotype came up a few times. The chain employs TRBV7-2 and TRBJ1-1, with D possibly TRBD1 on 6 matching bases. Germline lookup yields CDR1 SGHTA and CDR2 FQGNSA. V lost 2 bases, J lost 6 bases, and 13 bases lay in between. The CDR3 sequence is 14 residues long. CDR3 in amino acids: CASSLTGRRSEAFF. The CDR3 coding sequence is TGTGCCAGCAGCTTAACAGGGAGACGGTCTGAAGCTTTCTTT. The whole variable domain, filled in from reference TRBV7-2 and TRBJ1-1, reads GAGVSQSPSNKVTEKGKDVELRCDPISGHTALYWYRQSLGQGLEFLIYFQGNSAPDKSGLPSDRFSAERTGGSVSTLTIQRTQQEDSAVYLCASSLTGRRSEAFFGQGTRLTVV.

The CDR3 nucleotides read TGCGCCAGCAGACGGACGGGAATGAACACTGAAGCTTTCTTT. This codes for CASRRTGMNTEAFF. This chain connects TRBV5-1 to TRBJ1-1; D is undetermined. V was shortened by 5 bases and J by 0 bases, with 11 bases between the two germline ends. The CDR3 extends over 14 amino acids. Germline V lookup: CDR1 SGHRS, CDR2 YFSETQ.

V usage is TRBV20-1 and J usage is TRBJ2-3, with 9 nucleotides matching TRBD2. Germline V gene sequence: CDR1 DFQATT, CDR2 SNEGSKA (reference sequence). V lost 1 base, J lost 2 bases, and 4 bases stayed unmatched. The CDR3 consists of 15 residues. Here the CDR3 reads CSARGLAGITDTQYF. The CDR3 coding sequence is TGCAGTGCTAGAGGTCTAGCGGGAATCACAGATACGCAGTATTTT.